This T cell receptor beta chain originates from a study of T-cell memory formation after mild COVID-19. Across the whole study: Most TCR clusters belonged to a single donor. Study-level findings and limits: That cross-reactive memory joined was suggested by some responding clones appearing in pre-infection memory.

After 5'RACE with constant-segment primers, TCR alpha and TCR beta cDNA libraries carrying sample barcodes and UMIs were obtained. TCRdb processed the 5' RACE reads anew with MiXCR; each CDR3 protein has one entry. Among roughly 99,000 distinct CDR3 sequences, roughly 14% were seen once, and the ten largest hold about 39%. CDR1 is MGHRA and CDR2 is YSYEKL in the germline V gene. With 4 bases removed from V and 2 bases from J, the gap between germline ends came to 8 bases. This CDR3 spans 13 amino acids. The sample holds a few counts of this clonotype. The target antigen is unknown. The sequencing input was PBMCs or a T cell subset sorted from them (not recorded which). This clonotype was obtained from a man between 18 and 35 years old who had mild COVID-19 (a few samples of this study predate the infection). Cell type and time point are not known. The chain recombines TRBV4-1 with TRBJ2-5; D not certain. CDR3 DNA: TGCGCCAGCAGCCCAAGGGATCAAGAGACCCAGTACTTC. Encoded protein: CASSPRDQETQYF.